This T cell receptor beta chain was recorded in a study of blood T cell repertoires in COVID-19 (dated by TCRdb to the early 2020s). Notes on the research overall: Samples covering the acute and convalescent phases of COVID-19 were provided by collaborators in the United States, Italy and Spain. The material from the prospective study consisted of cDNA or gDNA derived from T cells, B-cell-depleted T cells, or PBMCs. The dataset comprised deeply sampled blood TCRbeta repertoires from subjects exposed to, actively infected with, or recovered from COVID-19. A freely available public database, intended as a resource for researchers studying the immune response to SARS-CoV-2, is where the repertoires were released. Samples came from the ongoing ImmuneRACE study (first 160 participants) plus 1,254 subjects from 6 global collaborators. Sample metadata almost always included a de-identified subject ID, COVID-19 status, age in years and sex. HLA class I and class II types, where available, came from metadata supplied by the sample provider rather than from assay-based typing.

Overall study results and their limits: Clinical and demographic metadata were provided uncurated, with the amount varying by source and participant.

The CDR3 starts with the cysteine, ends with the phenylalanine, and has 17 residues. CDR3 DNA only is kept here, 51 bases in frame from base 1. Taken from the germline V gene, the CDR1 and CDR2 loops are SNHLY and FYNNEI. The junction carries 18 bases between V and J, which are trimmed by 3 bases and 4 bases respectively. On this clone itself: What antigen it recognizes has not been identified. One base away there is no much larger clone; base qualities are not given.

Whole blood was collected in K2EDTA tubes by collaborating institutions according to the institutions' own protocols. For TCRbeta analysis, collaborator samples were shipped as frozen whole blood, as isolated PBMCs, or as DNA extracted from either sample type. TCRbeta CDR3 regions were amplified from genomic DNA by means of the immunoSEQ Assay, a bias-controlled multiplex PCR. The authors' pipeline ran thus. The number of nucleated cells in each sample was estimated by amplification of reference gene primers within the assay. To quantify the absolute abundance of each unique TCRbeta CDR3 rearrangement, sequence reads were collapsed and filtered. Productive Simpson clonality was computed per sample as the square root of Simpson's diversity index over productive rearrangements. TCRdb limited this immuneACCESS table to in-frame rearrangements with V and J called. A share of clones is missing; checked studies link under half to unresolved V genes, and the rest is unexplained. The DNA was the basis for D and trimming; V, J and clone size are from that table. For this sample the table gives 390,000 or so clones, of which 80% to 90% were detected only once. The ten largest clonotypes hold more than 1.4% of the sample.

Recombination joined TRBV2 with TRBJ1-4; the D gene is possibly TRBD1, with 6 bases matching. The sequenced sample was peripheral blood. This clonotype was sampled from a woman in her twenties or thirties with active or convalescent COVID-19. The nucleotide sequence is given as TGTGCCAGCAGTGACAAGACAGGTGGGCAAGTTAATGAAAAACTGTTTTTT. Its coded protein is CASSDKTGGQVNEKLFF.